Listed below are T cell receptor beta chains from one sample, sequenced in a study of blood T cell repertoires in COVID-19. Clones were read by immunoSEQ multiplex PCR, and TCRdb kept only the in-frame ones, dropping some. The sample includes 40,000 or so clones, 80% to 90% of them seen just once. The source material was peripheral blood. Receptors were obtained from a man aged 55 to 70 with active COVID-19. CDR3s include the opening cysteine and the closing phenylalanine or tryptophan. D genes are given only for firm matches. Rows may omit the clone size; those that give it use once, few, many or a size class.

J | D | V | size | DNA | CDR3
TRBJ2-2 | TRBD2 | TRBV27 | . | TGTGCCAGCAGTTTTATCGGGGCTAGCGGGAGCGCCGGGGAGCTGTTTTTT | CASSFIGASGSAGELFF
TRBJ2-7 | TRBD1 | TRBV10-3 | . | TGTGCCATCAGTCAGGACAGGGGGCGGAACGAGCAGTACTTC | CAISQDRGRNEQYF
TRBJ2-7 | . | TRBV11-2 | . | TGTGCCAGCAGCTTCTTAGACGGGAAGACCTACGAGCAGTACTTC | CASSFLDGKTYEQYF
TRBJ2-1 | TRBD2 | TRBV7-9 | . | TGTGCCAGCAGCGGAGAGACTAGCGGGAGTATAAATGAGCAGTTCTTC | CASSGETSGSINEQFF
TRBJ2-1 | . | TRBV7-9 | . | TGTGCCAGCAGCACCTGGACAGACAATGAGCAGTTCTTC | CASSTWTDNEQFF
TRBJ1-5 | . | TRBV28 | . | TGTGCCAGCCGTCACTTTGCTAGCAATCAGCCCCAGCATTTT | CASRHFASNQPQHF
TRBJ1-4 | TRBD1 | TRBV7-9 | . | TGTGCCAGCAGCTTCGTAAGGACAGGGGGCGATGAAAAACTGTTTTTT | CASSFVRTGGDEKLFF
TRBJ2-7 | TRBD2 | TRBV6-2/TRBV6-3 | . | TGTGCCAGCAGTCCCTCCCCTGGACTAGCGGGAGGCCCCTCGGGCTACGAGCAGTACTTC | CASSPSPGLAGGPSGYEQYF
TRBJ2-2 | TRBD1 | TRBV7-6 | . | TGTGCCAGCAGCCCCAAACAGGGGACAGGCGGGGAGCTGTTTTTT | CASSPKQGTGGELFF
TRBJ1-1 | . | TRBV7-2 | . | TGTGCCAGCAGCCCCGAGAGAGAGGCACACACTGAAGCTTTCTTT | CASSPEREAHTEAFF
TRBJ2-7 | TRBD2 | TRBV7-9 | once | TGTGCCAGCAGCTCGCCCCTAGCGGGAGGGCCAAACGAGCAGTACTTC | CASSSPLAGGPNEQYF
TRBJ1-2 | TRBD1 | TRBV24-1 | . | TGTGCCACCAGTGAACCGGGGACAGGGAATAATAACGACTATGGCTACACCTTC | CATSEPGTGNNNDYGYTF
TRBJ2-3 | TRBD1 | TRBV7-9 | . | TGTGCCAGCAGCCCGCCTTACTTCCGGACAGGGTGGAGGGATACGCAGTATTTT | CASSPPYFRTGWRDTQYF
TRBJ2-2 | . | TRBV12-3/TRBV12-4 | . | TGTGCCAGCAGTTGGGCGGGGACCGGGGAGCTGTTTTTT | CASSWAGTGELFF
TRBJ2-3 | TRBD2 | TRBV11-2 | . | TGTGCCAGCAGCTTAGCCAGCGGGATCACAGATACGCAGTATTTT | CASSLASGITDTQYF
TRBJ2-2 | . | TRBV24-1 | . | TGTGCCACCAGTGATATAGGGGCCAAAGGGGCCACCGGGGAGCTGTTTTTT | CATSDIGAKGATGELFF
TRBJ1-1 | . | TRBV2 | . | TGTGCCAGCACAGGGGAGAACACTGAAGCTTTCTTT | CASTGENTEAFF
TRBJ2-5 | . | TRBV2 | . | TGTGCCAGCAGTGGAACTCAAGAGACCCAGTACTTC | CASSGTQETQYF
TRBJ2-1 | TRBD2 | TRBV5-4 | . | TGTGCCAGCAGCTGGGGACTAGCGGGGGACTACAATGAGCAGTTCTTC | CASSWGLAGDYNEQFF
TRBJ2-3 | . | TRBV4-1 | . | TGCGCCAGCAGCCAAGGAATGATAGCAGCAGATACGCAGTATTTT | CASSQGMIAADTQYF
TRBJ2-4 | . | TRBV5-1 | . | TGCGCCAGCAGCCCTGACGGGGAAATTCAGTACTTC | CASSPDGEIQYF
TRBJ2-3 | . | TRBV4-1 | . | TGCGCCAGCAGCCCTTCTTGGGCTAGCGACACAGATACGCAGTATTTT | CASSPSWASDTDTQYF
TRBJ2-7 | . | TRBV2 | . | TGTGCCAGCAGTGGACAGCTGAGCTCCTACGAGCAGTACTTC | CASSGQLSSYEQYF
TRBJ2-2 | . | TRBV24-1 | . | TGTGCCACCAGTGATTCCTTCGGGGAGCTGTTTTTT | CATSDSFGELFF
TRBJ2-3 | TRBD2 | TRBV7-2 | . | TGTGCCAGCAGCTTAGGGACTAGCGGGAGTTGGGATACGCAGTATTTT | CASSLGTSGSWDTQYF
TRBJ1-2 | . | TRBV28 | once | TGTGCCGGCGGGGCGGGACGGAGAATCTATGGCTACACCTTC | CAGGAGRRIYGYTF
TRBJ1-1 | . | TRBV12-3/TRBV12-4 | . | TGTGCCAGTCGACAGGTGAACACTGAAGCTTTCTTT | CASRQVNTEAFF
TRBJ2-7 | . | TRBV21-1 | . | TGTGCCAGCAGCAGGGGGGGGTTAGACCACCGACACCTCCTACCCTCCTACGAGCAGTACTTC | CASSRGGLDHRHLLPSYEQYF
TRBJ1-5 | . | TRBV28 | . | TGTGCCAGCAGTTTATTGGTGGCGGGGGATCAGCCCCAGCATTTT | CASSLLVAGDQPQHF
TRBJ1-1 | TRBD1 | TRBV18 | . | TGTGCCAGCTCACCACTACAGGGGGTGAACACTGAAGCTTTCTTT | CASSPLQGVNTEAFF
TRBJ2-1 | . | TRBV3-1/TRBV3-2 | once | TGTGCCAGCAGCCGACTGGGCAATGAGCAGTTCTTC | CASSRLGNEQFF
TRBJ1-2 | TRBD1 | TRBV30 | . | TGTGCCTGGAGTGAGGGGGCAGGTCAATTACTCTATGGCTACACCTTC | CAWSEGAGQLLYGYTF
TRBJ1-2 | . | TRBV5-1 | . | TGCGCCAGCAGCTTGACAGGGCCGGACGAGAGCTACACCTTC | CASSLTGPDESYTF
TRBJ2-5 | . | TRBV3-1/TRBV3-2 | . | TGTGCCAGCAGCCCGACTCCCAACCAAGAGACCCAGTACTTC | CASSPTPNQETQYF
TRBJ2-7 | TRBD2 | TRBV9 | . | TGTGCCAGCAGCCCAAAGTGGGAGGGCCACGAGCAGTACTTC | CASSPKWEGHEQYF
TRBJ2-1 | . | TRBV7-3 | few | TGTGCCAGCAGTTTGGAGTTCGGAGCGGGCCCTTACAATGAGCAGTTCTTC | CASSLEFGAGPYNEQFF
TRBJ2-3 | . | TRBV6-1 | . | TGTGCCAGCAGTGAAGCGGTCACTGACTCAGATACGCAGTATTTT | CASSEAVTDSDTQYF
TRBJ2-2 | TRBD1 | TRBV4-2 | . | TGTGCCAGCAGCCTAACGACAGGGGGCGTCGGGGAGCTGTTTTTT | CASSLTTGGVGELFF
TRBJ2-7 | . | TRBV27 | once | TGTGCCAGCAGTTTTCTAAGCGAGCAGTACTTC | CASSFLSEQYF
TRBJ2-3 | . | TRBV2 | . | TGTGCCAGCAGCCCCGTCGGGGGCACAGATACGCAGTATTTT | CASSPVGGTDTQYF
TRBJ1-6 | TRBD1 | TRBV7-9 | few | TGTGCCAGCAGCCCACCGACAGGGGCGGATTCACCCCTCCACTTT | CASSPPTGADSPLHF
TRBJ1-1 | . | TRBV27 | . | TGTGCCAGCAGGGAGTGGGTCTCTGGGGAGGGTGAAGCTTTCTTT | CASREWVSGEGEAFF
TRBJ2-2 | TRBD2 | TRBV6-5 | . | TGTGCCAGCACCGGACTAGCGGAGGGTACCGGGGAGCTGTTTTTT | CASTGLAEGTGELFF
TRBJ1-2 | . | TRBV28 | . | TGTGCCAGCAGTCCCCCGAGGGAATCCTATGGCTACACCTTC | CASSPPRESYGYTF
TRBJ1-3 | TRBD1 | TRBV5-1 | . | TGCGCCAGCAGCCATGGGACAGGGAATTCTGGAAACACCATATATTTT | CASSHGTGNSGNTIYF
TRBJ1-2 | TRBD1 | TRBV4-2 | few | TGTGCCAGCAGCCAAAGTCCCTTACCTCGGGACAGGGGGATCTATGGCTACACCTTC | CASSQSPLPRDRGIYGYTF
TRBJ2-1 | . | TRBV7-2 | . | TGTGCCAGCAGCTTAGGGGGGCTCCTTCGGAATGAGCAGTTCTTC | CASSLGGLLRNEQFF
TRBJ2-5 | . | TRBV5-1 | few | TGCGCCAGCAGCCCCGGGGGACAGACCCAAGAGACCCAGTACTTC | CASSPGGQTQETQYF
TRBJ1-2 | TRBD1 | TRBV29-1 | . | TGCAGCGTTGTCCCCCCGGACAGGGAAGGGGGCTACACCTTC | CSVVPPDREGGYTF
TRBJ1-2 | . | TRBV29-1 | few | TGCAGCGTTGAGGGGGCGGGCTATGGCTACACCTTC | CSVEGAGYGYTF
TRBJ2-1 | TRBD2 | TRBV11-1 | . | TGTGCCAGCAGTCCCACTAGCGGACTCTCCTACAATGAGCAGTTCTTC | CASSPTSGLSYNEQFF
TRBJ2-6 | . | TRBV5-6 | . | TGTGCCAGCAGCTTACTTCCGGTCTCTGGGGCCAACGTCCTGACTTTC | CASSLLPVSGANVLTF
TRBJ2-3 | TRBD2 | TRBV30 | . | TGTGCCTGGAGTATGCGGCGGGAGCCCCCAGATACGCAGTATTTT | CAWSMRREPPDTQYF